This T cell receptor (beta chain) was recovered during a study of control samples from healthy donors and cancer patients. V lost 3 bases and J 1 base, leaving 9 bases between the germline ends. In germline, CDR1 is MNHNS, CDR2 SASEGT. CDR3 length equals 14 residues. Data came from immunoSEQ multiplex PCR; TCRdb stores just in-frame clones and leaves some out. This table has over 45,000 clones, about 92% appearing once. The sample comprised PBMCs. The genes are TRBV6-1 and TRBJ1-1; D gene unclear. The TCR was taken from a middle-aged man with colorectal cancer. CDR3 coding DNA: TGTGCCAGCAGTGAGTTAAGAGGGAACACTGAAGCTTTCTTT. Translated, it gives CASSELRGNTEAFF.